The clone carrying this TCR beta chain was counted between two and nine times. The sample comes from a study of regulatory T cells in long-lasting Graves disease. Noted time point: newly diagnosed GD, antithyroid drugs for less than 3 months. After RNA was extracted from PBMCs, the TCR library was made from it. The diagnosis of Graves' disease used American Thyroid Association guidelines. Assembly of TCR beta libraries relied on iRepertoire HTBI primers together with Arm-PCR of CDR3 regions. TCRdb re-called the multiplex PCR reads through MiXCR, storing one row per CDR3 protein. The repertoire holds 360,000 or so distinct CDR3 sequences, with approximately 15% as singletons. Germline loops: CDR1 SGHRS, CDR2 YFSETQ. Trimming shortened V by 4 bases and J by 0 bases, and 14 bases separated the two germline ends. The CDR3 consists of 16 residues. The same data also went into a second study, on T cells in Graves' hyperthyroidism and ophthalmopathy. As that report states: Patients were excluded for uncontrolled infection, other autoimmune disease, pregnancy or lactation.

The V and J genes are TRBV5-1 and TRBJ1-3, with D maybe TRBD1 (5 bases). Material: peripheral blood mononuclear cells (PBMCs), obtained at new diagnosis, from a patient treated with antithyroid drugs. The receptor was isolated from a man in his forties or fifties with Graves disease. The CDR3 sequence is CASSPDITFSGNTIYF. The CDR3 DNA is TGCGCCAGCAGCCCGGACATAACTTTCTCTGGAAACACCATATATTTT.